This TCR beta chain stems from a study of blood T cell repertoires in COVID-19. Across the study: From T cells, B-cell-depleted T cells, or PBMCs came the material, which was cDNA or gDNA.

Some clones are missing from TCRdb's copy, which holds only in-frame ones; the method was immunoSEQ multiplex PCR. The data contain around 40,000 clones, 87% of them singletons. Germline trimming cut 10 bases from V and 6 bases from J; bases unmatched to any gene: 13. Germline CDR1 is PRHDT and CDR2 is FYEKMQ (reference sequence). This CDR3 spans 15 amino acids. This clonotype was obtained from a man in his fifties or sixties with COVID-19, enrolled during active disease. What was sequenced was peripheral blood. The chain combines TRBV13 with TRBJ2-2; 8 bases align to TRBD2. CDR3 loop: CATSPGLDGAGELFF. The CDR3 DNA reads TGTGCCACCTCGCCGGGACTAGATGGGGCCGGGGAGCTGTTTTTT.